The 18 T cell receptor beta chains below were found in one sample sequenced in a study of cytomegalovirus exposure and HLA in healthy donors. PCR was performed using 60 Vbeta and 13 Jbeta primers. The repertoire was sequenced with immunoSEQ multiplex PCR; TCRdb's copy has only in-frame clones and lacks some. The sample carries 100,000 to 150,000 clones, about 10% recorded once. Sequences were obtained from PBMCs. These receptors were collected from a woman aged 18-35 years in good health and CMV-seropositive.

This clone has only a few counts. This chain joins TRBV5-1 and TRBJ2-3; 9 bases align to TRBD1. Germline CDR1 reads SGHRS; CDR2 reads YFSETQ. There are 16 residues in the CDR3. The junction had 4 bases not matched to a gene; V was cut back by 1 base and J by 1 base. CDR3 sequence: CASSLPGTGRTDTQYF. The CDR3 nucleotides read TGCGCCAGCAGCTTGCCCGGGACAGGGCGCACAGATACGCAGTATTTT.

The J gene is TRBJ2-7, the V gene TRBV7-8; D not certain. The germline V gene encodes CDR1 SGHVS and CDR2 FQNEAQ. This CDR3 has 12 residues. V lost 5 bases to trimming and J lost 0 bases, with 5 bases between them. The CDR3 loop reads CASSPISYEQYF. The CDR3 nucleotides read TGTGCCAGCAGCCCCATCTCCTACGAGCAGTACTTC.

The chain carries TRBV2 and TRBJ1-5; TRBD1 agrees at 7 bases. From germline, CDR1 is SNHLY and CDR2 FYNNEI. This CDR3 is built from 15 residues. The trim removed 6 bases at V and 6 bases at J, leaving 11 bases unmatched. The CDR3 nucleotides are TGTGCCAGCAGCTCCGGGACAGCCTCATTTCAGCCCCAGCATTTT. As protein: CASSSGTASFQPQHF.

This clone has a handful of counts. This sequence joins TRBV4-1 and TRBJ1-2; TRBD1 matches 9 bases. V shed 5 bases, J shed 4 bases, and the junction held 8 bases outside the gene matches. The CDR3 runs to 15 residues. The germline V gene has CDR1 MGHRA and CDR2 YSYEKL. The CDR3 region has the DNA TGCGCCAGCAGCGAAGGACAGGGGAGCCTCTATGGCTACACCTTC. It yields the protein CASSEGQGSLYGYTF.

This clone was picked up a small number of times. The V and J genes are TRBV4-1 and TRBJ2-1, with D possibly matching TRBD2 (6 bases). Germline lookup yields CDR1 MGHRA and CDR2 YSYEKL. V lost 5 bases and J lost 8, with 16 bases in between. This CDR3 is 14 amino acids long. The CDR3 spells CASSSLGSRYEQFF. Here the CDR3 DNA reads TGCGCCAGCAGCTCCCTCGGGAGTAGATATGAGCAGTTCTTC.

This clone was seen more than once but under ten times. The genes are TRBV28 and TRBJ1-5, with D perhaps TRBD1 (5 bases). Germline loops: CDR1 MDHEN, CDR2 SYDVKM. The CDR3 covers 15 residues. V was shortened by 6 bases and J by 1 base, with 13 bases between the two germline ends. This CDR3 is CASRPTGTSNQPQHF. The CDR3 nucleotides are TGTGCCAGCAGACCCACAGGTACGAGCAATCAGCCCCAGCATTTT.

The chain combines TRBV5-1 with TRBJ2-5, with TRBD2 as a possible D gene (8 bases). Germline CDR1 SGHRS, CDR2 YFSETQ. V lost 3 bases and J lost 4, with 19 bases in between. CDR3 length: 16 residues. CDR3 coding DNA: TGCGCCAGCAGCTGGGACAGCGGGAGCATAGGAGAGACCCAGTACTTC. Translated: CASSWDSGSIGETQYF.

This clone was seen only a few times. The DNA of the CDR3 is TGTGCCAGCAGTGAAGAACTAGCGGGAGGCGAGCAGTACTTC. Translation gives CASSEELAGGEQYF. The V call is TRBV2, the J call TRBJ2-7; 12 nucleotides match TRBD2. V trimming: 1 base; J trimming: 6 bases; junction bases outside the gene matches: 1. Germline V gene lookup returns CDR1 SNHLY and CDR2 FYNNEI. The CDR3 loop spans 14 amino acids.

The chain employs TRBV13 and TRBJ2-7; D is undetermined. This CDR3 is 13 amino acids long. CDR1 and CDR2 from the germline V gene are PRHDT and FYEKMQ (reference sequence). Trimming removed 5 bases at V and 1 base at J, with 9 bases between. In nucleotides, the CDR3 is TGTGCCAGCAGCCATCCCACATCCTACGAGCAGTACTTC. This encodes CASSHPTSYEQYF.

In this sample, this clone turned up a few times. In DNA form, the CDR3 reads TGTGCCAGCTCACCCGGGACTAGCGGGCGCACAGATACGCAGTATTTT. Translation gives CASSPGTSGRTDTQYF. The J gene is TRBJ2-3, the V gene TRBV18, with 12 nucleotides matching TRBD2. Per germline, CDR1 KGHSH and CDR2 LQKENI. This CDR3 is built from 16 residues. Trimming removed 3 bases from V and 1 base from J; junction bases left unmatched: 2.

This clone has just a few counts. The rearrangement joins TRBV30 to TRBJ1-4; D not certain. V was pared by 0 bases and J by 10 bases, with 9 bases between. The CDR3 is 12 residues long. Germline values: CDR1 GTSNPN, CDR2 SVGIG (reference sequence). CDR3 sequence reads: CAWSVMSGKLFF. In nucleotides, the CDR3 is TGTGCCTGGAGTGTAATGTCGGGAAAACTGTTTTTT.

This clone was detected only a few times. J is TRBJ1-2 and V is TRBV11-2, with D perhaps TRBD1 (5 bases). CDR1 and CDR2 (germline): SGHAT, FQNNGV. The CDR3 extends over 13 amino acids. V was trimmed by 8 bases and J by 5 bases, leaving 15 bases between them. The CDR3, as DNA: TGTGCCAGCGCCTCCACAGGAAGATATGGCTACACCTTC. Protein: CASASTGRYGYTF.

Of note for this clone: Other DNA sequences within the sample encode an identical CDR3. The CDR3 region has the DNA TGCGCCAGCAGCCAAGACTCTCCGAGCTCCTACAATGAGCAGTTCTTC. Its protein product is CASSQDSPSSYNEQFF. The chain combines TRBV4-1 with TRBJ2-1, with no clear D. V dropped 0 bases and J dropped 0 bases, with 9 bases sitting between them. The CDR3 loop spans 16 amino acids. CDR1 and CDR2 (germline): MGHRA, YSYEKL.

This clone has just a few counts. The germline gene is not matched at one end of the junction; a read error may be the cause. CDR3: CASSYPDGGGADGYPF. Here the CDR3 DNA reads TGTGCCAGCAGTTACCCGGATGGAGGGGGCGCCGATGGCTACCCCTTC. The chain links TRBV6-6 to TRBJ1-2, with 7 nucleotides matching TRBD1. CDR1 is MNHNY and CDR2 is SVGAGI in the germline V gene (reference sequence). The CDR3 length is 16 residues.

This clone was counted only a few times. Here the CDR3 reads CASSYLWQGNEKLFF. The CDR3 region has the DNA TGTGCCAGCAGTTACCTCTGGCAGGGAAATGAAAAACTGTTTTTT. The chain couples TRBV6-5 to TRBJ1-4, with D maybe TRBD1 (5 bases). The germline V gene encodes CDR1 MNHEY and CDR2 SVGAGI. CDR3 length equals 15 residues. The V and J ends lost 2 bases and 5 bases respectively, with 12 bases between them.

This chain links TRBV20-1 with TRBJ2-5; D uncertain. Germline V gene sequence: CDR1 DFQATT, CDR2 SNEGSKA (reference sequence). The CDR3 has 10 residues. V lost 3 bases and J 5 bases, leaving 4 bases between the germline ends. This chain's CDR3 is CSASHETQYF. CDR3 sequence (DNA): TGCAGTGCTAGCCATGAGACCCAGTACTTC.

This clone has just a few counts. The chain is built from TRBV5-1 and TRBJ2-3, with 11 bases that match TRBD1. V was clipped by 0 bases and J by 3 bases; unmatched bases: 3. The CDR3 covers 16 residues. CDR1 and CDR2 from the germline V gene are SGHRS and YFSETQ. The CDR3 spells CASSLAGQGVTDTQYF. The CDR3 nucleotides read TGCGCCAGCAGCTTGGCGGGACAGGGGGTGACAGATACGCAGTATTTT.

In this sample, this clone turned up a few times. The chain uses TRBV11-3 and TRBJ2-1, with D tentatively TRBD1 (5 bases). Germline V gives CDR1 SGHNT, CDR2 YENEEA. CDR3 length: 15 residues. The V and J ends lost 4 bases and 1 base respectively, with 11 bases between them. For the CDR3, the DNA is TGTGCCAGCAGCTCCGACAGTCTTTCCTACAATGAGCAGTTCTTC. Encoded protein: CASSSDSLSYNEQFF. The full variable domain, rest sourced from reference TRBV11-3 and TRBJ2-1, is EAGVVQSPRYKIIEKKQPVAFWCNPISGHNTLYWYLQNLGQGPELLIRYENEEAVDDSQLPKDRFSAERLKGVDSTLKIQPAELGDSAVYLCASSSDSLSYNEQFFGPGTRLTVL.